This TCR beta chain was sequenced during a study of early T cells in non-severe SARS-CoV-2 infection. A single record per CDR3 protein comes from TCRdb applying MiXCR to the 5' RACE reads. The sample holds 65,000 to 85,000 distinct CDR3 sequences, roughly a sixth seen once. Germline V gene lookup returns CDR1 LNHDA and CDR2 SQIVND (reference sequence). Trimming removed 3 bases at V and 2 bases at J, with 10 bases between. CDR3 length: 14 residues. V and J are TRBV19 and TRBJ1-2, with a tentative D call TRBD1 (6 bases). The sequence was collected from an adult who was a healthcare worker with PCR-confirmed SARS-CoV-2 infection or an uninfected control (not recorded which). Sequences were obtained from whole blood. CDR3 amino acids: CASSIFQGNYGYTF. DNA for the CDR3: TGTGCCAGTAGTATTTTTCAGGGGAACTATGGCTACACCTTC. Full variable domain (outside the CDR3, taken from reference TRBV19 and TRBJ1-2): DGGITQSPKYLFRKEGQNVTLSCEQNLNHDAMYWYRQDPGQGLRLIYYSQIVNDFQKGDIAEGYSVSREKKESFPLTVTSAQKNPTAFYLCASSIFQGNYGYTFGSGTRLTVV.